This T cell receptor beta chain originates from a study of regulatory T cells in long-lasting Graves disease. Arm-PCR with iRepertoire HTBI primers amplified the CDR3 regions for these TCR beta libraries. MiXCR was run by TCRdb on the multiplex PCR reads, yielding one entry per CDR3 protein. The repertoire holds 350,000 to 400,000 distinct CDR3 sequences, 15% to 19% seen once, with 22% in the top ten. Details on this clonotype: Its cognate antigen is unknown.

Time point given: newly diagnosed GD, antithyroid drugs for less than 3 months. PBMC RNA was the source of the TCR library. Broader study findings: Clonotypes that were public and shared totalled 2,500 to 3,500 in persistent patients versus over 800 in new patients.

Germline CDR1 and CDR2: MGHRA and YSYEKL. Trimming shortened V by 4 bases and J by 2 bases, and 23 bases separated the two germline ends. The CDR3 consists of 18 residues. The chain recombines TRBV4-1 with TRBJ1-1, with D perhaps TRBD1 (5 bases). This sequence was found in a female donor with Graves disease. Sequencing used peripheral blood mononuclear cells (PBMCs), obtained at new diagnosis, from a patient treated with antithyroid drugs. CDR3 coding DNA: TGCGCCAGCAGCCGTGGGGACCCAAGGATGTGGGGTAACACTGAAGCTTTCTTT. It codes for CASSRGDPRMWGNTEAFF.